The rows below give T cell receptor beta chains drawn from one sample of a study of blood T cells in healthy people across ages. TCRdb used MiXCR to reprocess the 5' RACE reads, holding one entry per CDR3 protein. The table records roughly 550,000 distinct CDR3 sequences, approximately 25% of them present only once. This sample also appeared in a second study, on T cells of mothers and their children.

The sample was blood. Source of these receptors: a boy aged 5-17 years in good health. The CDR3 runs from the conserved cysteine through the conserved F or W. A D gene is named only where the DNA matches it firmly. For some rows the clone size is stated as once, few or many, or as a class when expanded; others skip it.

-,TRBJ2-1,TRBV14,-,CASSHPGPVYNEQFF,TGTGCCAGCAGCCACCCGGGACCAGTCTACAATGAGCAGTTCTTC
-,TRBJ1-3,TRBV6-2/TRBV6-3,-,CASRDFNSGNTIYF,TGTGCCAGCCGGGACTTCAATTCTGGAAACACCATATATTTT
-,TRBJ2-1,TRBV29-1,-,CSFLRALGFEQFF,TGCAGCTTCCTTCGGGCCCTAGGGTTTGAGCAGTTCTTC
TRBD1,TRBJ2-7,TRBV7-2,many,CASSLGDRGSYEQYF,TGTGCCAGCAGCTTAGGGGACAGGGGGTCCTACGAGCAGTACTTC
-,TRBJ1-3,TRBV20-1,-,CSARTSSGNTIYF,TGCAGTGCTAGAACGAGCTCTGGAAACACCATATATTTT
-,TRBJ2-1,TRBV2,-,CASSERNEQFF,TGTGCCAGCAGTGAGCGAAATGAGCAGTTCTTC
-,TRBJ1-1,TRBV4-1,-,CASSLEGSQNTEAFF,TGCGCCAGCAGCCTCGAAGGATCTCAGAACACTGAAGCTTTCTTT
-,TRBJ1-4,TRBV28,-,CASSSRPTSGLATNEKLFF,TGTGCCAGCAGTTCTCGACCGACCTCAGGGCTTGCAACTAATGAAAAACTGTTTTTT
TRBD1,TRBJ1-1,TRBV12-3/TRBV12-4,few,CASSSSGGGGEAFF,TGTGCCAGCAGTTCTTCAGGGGGAGGCGGGGAAGCTTTCTTT
-,TRBJ2-7,TRBV4-3,-,CASSRHGRGNYEQYF,TGCGCCAGCAGCCGTCACGGTCGGGGGAACTACGAGCAGTACTTC
TRBD2,TRBJ2-3,TRBV7-2,few,CASSLIPSGSSDTQYF,TGTGCCAGCAGCTTAATCCCAAGCGGGAGTTCGGATACGCAGTATTTT
-,TRBJ2-7,TRBV27,-,CAGSPGSAYEQYF,TGTGCCGGCAGCCCGGGGTCGGCCTACGAGCAGTACTTC
TRBD1,TRBJ1-1,TRBV6-5,-,CASSYSKATGGWISADTEAFF,TGTGCCAGCAGTTACTCGAAGGCCACAGGGGGCTGGATATCGGCTGACACTGAAGCTTTCTTT
-,TRBJ1-1,TRBV7-8,-,CASSCRGMNTEAFF,TGTGCCAGCAGCTGCCGCGGGATGAACACTGAAGCTTTCTTT
-,TRBJ1-4,TRBV2,many,CASSASGAPNEKLFF,TGTGCCAGCAGTGCCTCGGGGGCACCTAATGAAAAACTGTTTTTT
TRBD2,TRBJ2-7,TRBV7-8,-,CASRHTSGVLMEQYF,TGTGCCAGCAGGCATACTAGCGGGGTTTTGATGGAGCAGTACTTC
-,TRBJ1-5,TRBV12-3/TRBV12-4,few,CASRLGGSNQPQHF,TGTGCCAGCAGGCTAGGGGGAAGCAATCAGCCCCAGCATTTT
-,TRBJ2-6,TRBV6-1,once,CASSRPTETWGANVLTF,TGTGCCAGCAGTCGCCCGACAGAGACCTGGGGAGCCAACGTCCTGACTTTC
-,TRBJ1-1,TRBV7-9,-,CASRPRTALNTEAFF,TGTGCCAGCAGGCCCCGGACAGCTCTGAACACTGAAGCTTTCTTT
TRBD1,TRBJ2-7,TRBV29-1,-,CSVEGVTTGQGVDEQYF,TGCAGCGTTGAAGGGGTTACGACGGGACAGGGTGTCGACGAGCAGTACTTC
-,TRBJ2-7,TRBV5-1,-,CASSSDRGSPSLQYF,TGCGCCAGCAGCTCCGACCGGGGGTCACCCTCCCTCCAGTACTTC
-,TRBJ2-1,TRBV20-1,-,CSARDRPWGNEQFF,TGCAGTGCTAGAGATAGGCCATGGGGCAATGAGCAGTTCTTC
-,TRBJ2-7,TRBV20-1,few,CSAVLTSSYEQYF,TGCAGTGCCGTCCTGACCAGCTCCTACGAGCAGTACTTC
TRBD1,TRBJ2-2,TRBV5-1,-,CASSSVTGALITGELFF,TGCGCCAGCAGCTCAGTTACAGGGGCCCTAATCACCGGGGAGCTGTTTTTT